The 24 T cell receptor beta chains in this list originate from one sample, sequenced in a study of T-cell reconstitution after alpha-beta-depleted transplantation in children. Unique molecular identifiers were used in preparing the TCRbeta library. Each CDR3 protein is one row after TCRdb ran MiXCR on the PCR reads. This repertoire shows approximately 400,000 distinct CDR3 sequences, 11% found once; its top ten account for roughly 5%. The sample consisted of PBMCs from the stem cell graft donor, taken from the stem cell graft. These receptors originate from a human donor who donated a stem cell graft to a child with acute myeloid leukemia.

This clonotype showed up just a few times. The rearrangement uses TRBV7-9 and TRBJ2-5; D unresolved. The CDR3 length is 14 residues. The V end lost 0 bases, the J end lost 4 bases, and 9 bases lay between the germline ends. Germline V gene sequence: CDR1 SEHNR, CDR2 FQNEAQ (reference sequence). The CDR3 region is CASSLALGIETQYF. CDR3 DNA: TGTGCCAGCAGCTTAGCTCTGGGTATAGAGACCCAGTACTTC.

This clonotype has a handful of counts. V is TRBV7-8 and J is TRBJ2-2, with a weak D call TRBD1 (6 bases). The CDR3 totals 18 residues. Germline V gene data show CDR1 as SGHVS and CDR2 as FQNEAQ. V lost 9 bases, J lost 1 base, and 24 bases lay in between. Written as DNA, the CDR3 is TGTGCCAGTCTAAGGACGACAGGCGGAAATCTGAACACCGGGGAGCTGTTTTTT. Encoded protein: CASLRTTGGNLNTGELFF.

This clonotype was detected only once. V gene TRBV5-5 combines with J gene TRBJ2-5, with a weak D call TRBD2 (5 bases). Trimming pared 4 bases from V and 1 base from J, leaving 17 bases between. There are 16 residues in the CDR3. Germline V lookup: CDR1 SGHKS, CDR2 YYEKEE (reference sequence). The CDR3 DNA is TGTGCCAGCAGCCGTCGTGAGCGGCGGGTCCAAGAGACCCAGTACTTC. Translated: CASSRRERRVQETQYF.

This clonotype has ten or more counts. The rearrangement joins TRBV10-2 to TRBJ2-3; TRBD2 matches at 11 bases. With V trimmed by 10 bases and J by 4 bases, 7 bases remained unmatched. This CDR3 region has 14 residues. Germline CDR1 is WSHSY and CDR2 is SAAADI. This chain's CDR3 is CATGTSGESDTQYF. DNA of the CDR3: TGCGCCACGGGGACTAGCGGAGAATCAGATACGCAGTATTTT.

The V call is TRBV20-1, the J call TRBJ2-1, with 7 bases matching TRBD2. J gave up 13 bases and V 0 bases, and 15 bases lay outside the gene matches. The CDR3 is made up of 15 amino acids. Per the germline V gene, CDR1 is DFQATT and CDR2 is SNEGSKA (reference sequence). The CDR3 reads CSARESRMGDYAQFF. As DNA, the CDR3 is TGCAGTGCTAGAGAGAGTAGGATGGGGGACTACGCACAGTTCTTC.

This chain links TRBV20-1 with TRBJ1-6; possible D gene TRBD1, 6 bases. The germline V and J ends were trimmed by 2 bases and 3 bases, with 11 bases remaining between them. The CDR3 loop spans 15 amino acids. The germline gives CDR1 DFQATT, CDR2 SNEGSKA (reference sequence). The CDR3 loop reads CSARPRGSYNSPLHF. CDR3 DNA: TGCAGTGCTAGACCCAGGGGCAGCTATAATTCACCCCTCCACTTT.

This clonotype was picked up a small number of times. The DNA for the CDR3 is TGTGCCAGCAGCGGTGACAGGGGAAACTATGGCTACACCTTC. It translates to CASSGDRGNYGYTF. The chain links TRBV9 to TRBJ1-2, with TRBD1 matching 8 bases. With 3 bases clipped from V and 2 bases from J, the junction kept 3 bases outside the gene matches. CDR3 size: 14 residues. Germline CDR1 reads SGDLS; CDR2 reads YYNGEE.

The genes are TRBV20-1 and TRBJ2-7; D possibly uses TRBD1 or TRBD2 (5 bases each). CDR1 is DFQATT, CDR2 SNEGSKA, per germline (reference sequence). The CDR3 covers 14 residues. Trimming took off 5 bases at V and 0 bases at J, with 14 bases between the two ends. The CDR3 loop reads CSASDRDVSYEQYF. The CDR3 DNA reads TGCAGTGCTTCGGACCGGGACGTCTCCTACGAGCAGTACTTC.

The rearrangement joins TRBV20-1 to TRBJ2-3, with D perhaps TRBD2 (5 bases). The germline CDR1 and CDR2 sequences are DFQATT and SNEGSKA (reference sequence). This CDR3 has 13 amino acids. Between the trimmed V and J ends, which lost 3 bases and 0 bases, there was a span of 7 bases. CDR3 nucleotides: TGCAGTGCTAGCTGGACTAGCACAGATACGCAGTATTTT. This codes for CSASWTSTDTQYF.

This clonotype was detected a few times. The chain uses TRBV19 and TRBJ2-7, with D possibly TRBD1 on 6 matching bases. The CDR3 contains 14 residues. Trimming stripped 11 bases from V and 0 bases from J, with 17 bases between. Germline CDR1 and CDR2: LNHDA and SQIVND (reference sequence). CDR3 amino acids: CAPNRDTRSYEQYV. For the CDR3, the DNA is TGTGCCCCTAACCGGGACACACGCTCCTACGAGCAGTACGTC.

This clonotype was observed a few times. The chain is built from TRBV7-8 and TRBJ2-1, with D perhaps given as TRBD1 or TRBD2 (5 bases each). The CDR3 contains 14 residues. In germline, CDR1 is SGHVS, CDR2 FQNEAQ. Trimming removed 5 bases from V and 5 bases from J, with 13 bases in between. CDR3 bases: TGTGCCAGCAGCCTGGGACCTTCCAACAATGAGCAGTTCTTC. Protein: CASSLGPSNNEQFF.

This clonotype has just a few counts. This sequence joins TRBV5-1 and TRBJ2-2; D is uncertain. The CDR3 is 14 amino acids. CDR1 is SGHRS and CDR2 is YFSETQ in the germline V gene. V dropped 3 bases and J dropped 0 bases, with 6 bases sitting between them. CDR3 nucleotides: TGCGCCAGCAGCTCCCTACCGAACACCGGGGAGCTGTTTTTT. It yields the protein CASSSLPNTGELFF.

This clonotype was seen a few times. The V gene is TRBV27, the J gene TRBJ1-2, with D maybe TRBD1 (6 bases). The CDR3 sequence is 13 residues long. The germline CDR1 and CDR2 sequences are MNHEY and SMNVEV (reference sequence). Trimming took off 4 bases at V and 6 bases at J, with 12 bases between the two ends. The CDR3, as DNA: TGTGCCAGCAGTTACACGGGGGCTCATGGCTACACCTTC. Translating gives CASSYTGAHGYTF.

The CDR3 reads CASNPAGGGTGELFF. The CDR3 DNA follows: TGCGCCAGCAACCCCGCTGGAGGGGGCACCGGGGAGCTGTTTTTT. The chain joins TRBV10-2 to TRBJ2-2, with D perhaps matching TRBD1 or TRBD2 (6 bases each). The CDR3 is made up of 15 amino acids. The germline CDR1 and CDR2 sequences are WSHSY and SAAADI. Deletions cut 7 bases from V and 4 bases from J, with 16 bases between.

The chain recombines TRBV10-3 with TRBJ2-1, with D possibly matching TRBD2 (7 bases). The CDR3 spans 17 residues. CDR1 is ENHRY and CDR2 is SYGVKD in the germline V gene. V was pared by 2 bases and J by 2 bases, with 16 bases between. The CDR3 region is CAISEARRGGPYNEQFF. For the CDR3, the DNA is TGTGCCATCAGTGAGGCCCGGAGGGGGGGGCCCTACAATGAGCAGTTCTTC.

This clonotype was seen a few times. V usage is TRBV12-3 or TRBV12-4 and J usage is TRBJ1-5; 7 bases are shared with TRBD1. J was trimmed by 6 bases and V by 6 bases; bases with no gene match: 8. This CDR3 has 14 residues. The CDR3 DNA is TGTGCCAGCAGACCCAGGGGGTTGGGTCAGCCCCAGCATTTT. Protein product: CASRPRGLGQPQHF.

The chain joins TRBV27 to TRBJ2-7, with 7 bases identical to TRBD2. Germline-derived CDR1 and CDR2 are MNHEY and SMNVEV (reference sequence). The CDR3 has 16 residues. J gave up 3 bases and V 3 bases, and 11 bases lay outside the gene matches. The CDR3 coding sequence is TGTGCCAGCAGTTTCGGAGCGGGGCTAAAATTCTACGAGCAGTACTTC. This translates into CASSFGAGLKFYEQYF.

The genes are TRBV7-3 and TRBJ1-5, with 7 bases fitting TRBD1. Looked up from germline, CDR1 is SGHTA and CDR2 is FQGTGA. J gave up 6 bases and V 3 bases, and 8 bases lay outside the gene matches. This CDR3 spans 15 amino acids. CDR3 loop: CASSFYRGLAQPQHF. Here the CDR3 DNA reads TGTGCCAGCAGCTTTTACAGGGGATTAGCTCAGCCCCAGCATTTT.

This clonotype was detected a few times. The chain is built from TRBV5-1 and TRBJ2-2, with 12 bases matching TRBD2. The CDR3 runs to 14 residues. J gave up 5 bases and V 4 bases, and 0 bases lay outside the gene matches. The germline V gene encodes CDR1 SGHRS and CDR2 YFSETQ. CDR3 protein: CASSTSGGTGELFF. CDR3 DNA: TGCGCCAGCAGCACTAGCGGGGGGACCGGGGAGCTGTTTTTT. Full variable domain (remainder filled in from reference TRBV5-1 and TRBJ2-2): KAGVTQTPRYLIKTRGQQVTLSCSPISGHRSVSWYQQTPGQGLQFLFEYFSETQRNKGNFPGRFSGRQFSNSRSEMNVSTLELGDSALYLCASSTSGGTGELFFGEGSRLTVL.

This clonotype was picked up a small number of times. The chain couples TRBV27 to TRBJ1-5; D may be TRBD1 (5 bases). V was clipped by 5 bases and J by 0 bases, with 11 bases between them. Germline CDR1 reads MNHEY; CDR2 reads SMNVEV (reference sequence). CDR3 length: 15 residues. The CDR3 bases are TGTGCCAGCAGTGATCTTGACAGTAGCAATCAGCCCCAGCATTTT. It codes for CASSDLDSSNQPQHF.

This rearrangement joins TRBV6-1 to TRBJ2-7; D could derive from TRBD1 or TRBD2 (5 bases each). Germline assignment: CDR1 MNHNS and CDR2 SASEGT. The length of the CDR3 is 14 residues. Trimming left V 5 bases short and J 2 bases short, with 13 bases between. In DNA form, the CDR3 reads TGTGCCAGCAGTCCCGGGACGGAGACCTACGAGCAGTACTTC. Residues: CASSPGTETYEQYF.

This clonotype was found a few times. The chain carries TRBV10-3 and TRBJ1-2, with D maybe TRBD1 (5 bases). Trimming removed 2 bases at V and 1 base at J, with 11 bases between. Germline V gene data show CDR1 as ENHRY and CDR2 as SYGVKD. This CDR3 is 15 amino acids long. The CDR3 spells CAISEEQDDNYGYTF. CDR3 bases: TGTGCCATCAGTGAGGAACAGGATGATAACTATGGCTACACCTTC.

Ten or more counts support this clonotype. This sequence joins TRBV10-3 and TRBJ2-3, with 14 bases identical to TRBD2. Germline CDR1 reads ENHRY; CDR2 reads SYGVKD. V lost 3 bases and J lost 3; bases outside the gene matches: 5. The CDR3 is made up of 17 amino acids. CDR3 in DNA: TGTGCCATCAGTGAAGGACTAGCGGGAGGCGAGACAGATACGCAGTATTTT. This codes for CAISEGLAGGETDTQYF.

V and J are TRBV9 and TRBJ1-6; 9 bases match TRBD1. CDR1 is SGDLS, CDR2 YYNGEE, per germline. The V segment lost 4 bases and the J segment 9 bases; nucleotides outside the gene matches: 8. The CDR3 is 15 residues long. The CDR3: CASSLSGQGTSPLHF. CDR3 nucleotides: TGTGCCAGCAGCCTTTCGGGACAGGGTACTTCACCCCTCCACTTT.